The 19 T cell receptor beta chains in this list originate from one sample, sequenced in a study of molecular identifiers for immune sequencing clone quantification. TCRdb re-derived calls from the PCR reads in MiXCR, one entry per CDR3 protein. Here the sample spans more than 250,000 distinct CDR3 sequences, over 20% being singletons. The source material was naive CD8+ T cells from blood, with Jurkat cell RNA spiked in. This sample's subset: FACS-sorted CD8+CD4-CCR7+CD45RA+ naive T cells. These receptor sequences come from a human donor in good health. Some libraries in this study had Jurkat cell RNA spiked in.

Remarks on this clonotype: Compared with germline, one end of the junction differs, possibly owing to a read error. The V call is TRBV29-1, the J call TRBJ1-1; 7 bases line up with TRBD1. This CDR3 contains 11 residues. Germline V gene data show CDR1 as SQVTM and CDR2 as ANQGSEA. DNA for the CDR3: TGCAGCGTTCAGGGGGACACTGAGGCTTTCTTT. Encoded protein: CSVQGDTEAFF.

This clonotype appeared many times. V and J are TRBV6-2 or TRBV6-3 and TRBJ2-7, with 7 bases that match TRBD1. The V and J ends lost 6 bases and 7 bases, in that order; junction bases with no gene match: 12. Germline CDR1 and CDR2: MNHEY and SVGEGT. The CDR3 sequence is 14 residues long. In DNA, the CDR3 is TGTGCCAGCAGCCCCCTGACAGGGCCTCGGGAGCAGTACTTC. Its translation: CASSPLTGPREQYF.

In the case of this clonotype: A much larger clonotype is one base distant, so this may be a read error. The rearrangement uses TRBV19 and TRBJ1-1, with D possibly TRBD1 on 5 matching bases. Germline CDR1 and CDR2: LNHDA and SQIVND (reference sequence). The V gene lost 9 bases and the J gene lost 7 bases, with 12 bases spanning the gap. This CDR3 comprises 11 residues. The CDR3 region has the DNA TGTGCCAGCCCCGACAGCTTTGAAGCTTTCTTT. This sequence encodes CASPDSFEAFF.

The table lists this clonotype with a few counts. CDR3 sequence (DNA): TGTGCCAGCTCACCACCGGTAGGGGGCAACGAGCAGTACTTC. Encoded protein: CASSPPVGGNEQYF. This chain uses TRBV18 with TRBJ2-7, with TRBD1 matching 7 bases. The CDR3 has 14 amino acids. Unmatched junction bases numbered 4, after V lost 0 bases and J lost 5 bases. Germline V CDR1 and CDR2: KGHSH, LQKENI. The full variable domain, its missing parts supplied by reference TRBV18 and TRBJ2-7, is NAGVMQNPRHLVRRRGQEARLRCSPMKGHSHVYWYRQLPEEGLKFMVYLQKENIIDESGMPKERFSAEFPKEGPSILRIQQVVRGDSAAYFCASSPPVGGNEQYFGPGTRLTVT.

As for this clonotype: Sequence at one end of the junction differs from germline and may be a read error. This chain links TRBV18 with TRBJ2-7; the match to TRBD1 covers 8 bases. There are 16 residues in the CDR3. From germline, CDR1 is KGHSH and CDR2 LQKENI. The CDR3 nucleotides read TGTGCCAGCTCAGCCTATGACAGGGGTTCCCCCTACGGGCAGTACTTC. It yields the protein CASSAYDRGSPYGQYF.

With respect to this clonotype: At one of its ends the junction is not consistent with the germline gene, which may arise from a read error. The genes are TRBV12-3 or TRBV12-4 and TRBJ1-1, with no clear D. The CDR3 length is 15 residues. The chain's CDR3 is CASTPHIGLNSEAFF. The CDR3 DNA follows: TGTGCCAGTACCCCCCATATTGGGCTGAACTCTGAAGCTTTCTTT.

This clonotype was observed at least ten times. The J gene is TRBJ2-2, the V gene TRBV4-1, with D unclear. Germline CDR1 is MGHRA and CDR2 is YSYEKL. The CDR3 runs 13 residues. Trimming pared 2 bases from V and 1 base from J, leaving 2 bases between. The CDR3 spells CASSQKNTGELFF. CDR3 sequence (DNA): TGCGCCAGCAGCCAAAAGAACACCGGGGAGCTGTTTTTT.

Remarks on this clonotype: A read error may be the cause here, since a much bigger clone is one base away. The chain recombines TRBV2 with TRBJ2-3, with 9 bases aligning to TRBD2. The CDR3 loop spans 15 amino acids. Germline CDR1 and CDR2: SNHLY and FYNNEI. After removal of 6 bases from V and 2 bases from J, the junction contained 6 bases not matched to a gene. CDR3 nucleotides: TGTGCCAGCAGAGGGGCTAGCGGGACCACAGATACGCAGTATTTT. It specifies CASRGASGTTDTQYF.

The rearrangement joins TRBV30 to TRBJ2-6; D tentatively reads TRBD1 or TRBD2 (6 bases each). CDR3 size: 17 residues. Germline-derived CDR1 and CDR2 are GTSNPN and SVGIG (reference sequence). The ends were cut back, 2 bases at V and 2 bases at J, with 16 bases in the middle. This CDR3 reads CAWSRGAIGPGANVLTF. The DNA for the CDR3 is TGTGCCTGGAGTAGGGGGGCGATTGGACCTGGGGCCAACGTCCTGACTTTC.

Remarks on this clonotype: This may arise from a read error, as a much more abundant clone is one base away. The V call is TRBV6-5, the J call TRBJ2-7, with TRBD1 matching over 9 bases. Germline V gene data show CDR1 as MNHEY and CDR2 as SVGAGI. With 5 bases clipped from V and 3 bases from J, the junction kept 5 bases outside the gene matches. The CDR3 runs 14 residues. CDR3 amino acids: CASSPGQGCYEQYF. For the CDR3, the DNA is TGTGCCAGCAGTCCGGGACAGGGTTGCTACGAGCAGTACTTC.

This chain connects TRBV27 to TRBJ2-3; D unclear. The V end lost 5 bases, the J end lost 0 bases, and 12 bases lay between the germline ends. From germline, CDR1 is MNHEY and CDR2 SMNVEV (reference sequence). This CDR3 has 15 residues. CDR3 loop: CASSPQRVSTDTQYF. CDR3 DNA: TGTGCCAGCAGTCCCCAGCGAGTTAGCACAGATACGCAGTATTTT.

V usage is TRBV6-2 or TRBV6-3 and J usage is TRBJ1-5; TRBD1 agrees at 9 bases. The CDR3 contains 16 residues. From germline, CDR1 is MNHEY and CDR2 SVGEGT. Germline trimming cut 6 bases from V and 7 bases from J; bases unmatched to any gene: 13. In DNA, the CDR3 is TGTGCCAGCAGCACCCGCAACAGGGGGCGCGGGCAGCCCCAGCATTTT. Its protein is CASSTRNRGRGQPQHF.

The table lists this clonotype with a few counts. The chain carries TRBV2 and TRBJ2-7; 7 bases match TRBD1. There are 15 residues in the CDR3. V lost 6 bases and J lost 3; bases outside the gene matches: 11. Germline CDR1 SNHLY, CDR2 FYNNEI. As DNA, the CDR3 is TGTGCCAGCAGCGAGGGGGCAGGGTTCTACTACGAGCAGTACTTC. It is translated as CASSEGAGFYYEQYF. The variable domain in full, completed from reference TRBV2 and TRBJ2-7, reads EPEVTQTPSHQVTQMGQEVILRCVPISNHLYFYWYRQILGQKVEFLVSFYNNEISEKSEIFDDQFSVERPDGSNFTLKIRSTKLEDSAMYFCASSEGAGFYYEQYFGPGTRLTVT.

This clonotype was seen at least ten times. The chain employs TRBV30 and TRBJ2-7, with D perhaps assigned TRBD1 or TRBD2 (5 bases each). CDR1 and CDR2 (germline): GTSNPN, SVGIG (reference sequence). The CDR3 sequence is 14 residues long. V lost 3 bases, J lost 0 bases, and 12 bases lay in between. This CDR3 reads CAWSRDGLSYEQYF. The CDR3 DNA is TGTGCCTGGAGCCGGGACGGCCTCTCCTACGAGCAGTACTTC.

Comment on this clonotype: This may be a read error, as it is one base from a much larger clone. The chain is built from TRBV7-9 and TRBJ2-2, with 7 bases that match TRBD1. V trimming: 5 bases; J trimming: 6 bases; junction bases outside the gene matches: 6. The germline V gene encodes CDR1 SEHNR and CDR2 FQNEAQ (reference sequence). The length of the CDR3 is 14 residues. CDR3 coding DNA: TGTGCCAGCAGCCCCAGGGGGAGCGCCGGGGAGCTGTTTTTT. Its protein is CASSPRGSAGELFF.

As regards this clonotype: The junction shows a germline mismatch at one end, possibly a read error. The J gene is TRBJ2-3, the V gene TRBV27; D is possibly TRBD1 (5 bases). Germline V gene lookup returns CDR1 MNHEY and CDR2 SMNVEV (reference sequence). CDR3 size: 14 residues. The CDR3 spells CASRDGHITDTLYF. CDR3 DNA: TGTGCCAGCAGGGACGGACACATCACAGATACGCTGTATTTT.

This clonotype was recorded many times. The chain is built from TRBV27 and TRBJ1-5; D gene ambiguous. Germline V lookup: CDR1 MNHEY, CDR2 SMNVEV (reference sequence). CDR3 size: 14 residues. V was trimmed by 6 bases and J by 6 bases, leaving 15 bases between them. CDR3 nucleotides: TGTGCCAGCAGCCCGGGAGTGGTGGGTCAGCCCCAGCATTTT. It specifies CASSPGVVGQPQHF.

This clonotype was detected many times. This chain connects TRBV7-6 to TRBJ1-6; TRBD1 might be the D (6 bases). Germline V gene sequence: CDR1 SGHVS, CDR2 FNYEAQ. The ends were cut back, 5 bases at V and 3 bases at J, with 11 bases in the middle. This CDR3 contains 15 residues. The CDR3 here is CASSPRDNYNSPLHF. CDR3 bases: TGTGCCAGCAGCCCGCGGGACAACTATAATTCACCCCTCCACTTT.

This clonotype has ten or more counts. CDR3 sequence reads: CASSVGDSPGPQHF. For the CDR3, the DNA is TGTGCCAGCAGCGTAGGGGACAGCCCTGGGCCCCAGCATTTT. The genes are TRBV9 and TRBJ1-5, with TRBD1 matching 7 bases. In germline, CDR1 is SGDLS, CDR2 YYNGEE. This CDR3 spans 14 amino acids. Trimming at V came to 0 bases and at J to 9 bases, leaving 6 bases not matched to a gene.